The T cell receptor beta chain described here comes from a study of shared clonotypes between healthy human individuals. Overall study findings and caveats: Relative to memory subsets, naive subsets generally showed larger estimated richness.

CDR3 length: 15 residues. The V end lost 0 bases, the J end lost 6 bases, and 15 bases lay between the germline ends. Per the germline V gene, CDR1 is SGDLS and CDR2 is YYNGEE. Comments on this clone: Its antigen is not known.

Libraries were prepared by immunoSEQ multiplex PCR; TCRdb keeps only in-frame clonotypes and omits some of them. There are nearly 1,000,000 clones in the sample; less than 85% occur only once, and roughly 1.5% lies in the top ten. Sample: memory CD4+ T cells sorted from blood. Subset specified: CD45RA-negative fraction. This sequence joins TRBV9 and TRBJ2-5; D is perhaps TRBD2 (6 bases). The TCR sequence derives from a man between 18 and 29 years old in good health. CDR3 DNA: TGTGCCAGCAGCGTAGCCCCGGGAAGCGGGCAGACCCAGTACTTC. Protein sequence: CASSVAPGSGQTQYF.